What follows are 30 T cell receptor beta chains derived from one specimen sequenced in a study of blood T cell repertoires in COVID-19. TCRdb's copy holds only in-frame clones and misses some; the assay was immunoSEQ multiplex PCR. The sample includes about 320,000 clones, about 82% of them seen just once. The sample consisted of peripheral blood. The source of these receptors is a woman aged 45-59 years with acute or convalescent COVID-19.

This chain links TRBV18 with TRBJ2-7; TRBD1 might be the D (8 bases). The germline CDR1 and CDR2 sequences are KGHSH and LQKENI. V lost 2 bases and J lost 0, with 17 bases in between. This CDR3 has 17 residues. DNA for the CDR3: TGTGCCAGCTCACCAGGACAGGGAAGGGGGGGCTCCTACGAGCAGTACTTC. Protein sequence: CASSPGQGRGGSYEQYF.

V gene TRBV7-3 combines with J gene TRBJ2-1; the match to TRBD2 covers 14 bases. The V gene's germline CDR1 is SGHTA and CDR2 FQGTGA. Trimming took 3 bases from V and 5 from J; bases not matched to a gene: 9. The CDR3 runs to 18 residues. CDR3 in amino acids: CASSFTGTSGSFHNEQFF. The CDR3 nucleotides are TGTGCCAGCAGCTTTACCGGGACTAGCGGGAGTTTTCACAATGAGCAGTTCTTC.

The chain couples TRBV4-1 to TRBJ1-5, with D possibly being TRBD1 (5 bases). Germline CDR1 reads MGHRA; CDR2 reads YSYEKL. Deletions cut 1 base from V and 0 bases from J, with 7 bases between. The CDR3 has 15 amino acids. CDR3 sequence: CASSQVGGSNQPQHF. CDR3 coding DNA: TGCGCCAGCAGCCAAGTGGGGGGTAGCAATCAGCCCCAGCATTTT.

The chain has TRBV11-2 and TRBJ2-6; tentatively, D is TRBD2 (6 bases). V dropped 1 base and J dropped 2 bases, with 9 bases sitting between them. CDR3 length: 16 residues. Germline lookup yields CDR1 SGHAT and CDR2 FQNNGV. Here the CDR3 reads CASSLAGGAGANVLTF. Written as DNA, the CDR3 is TGTGCCAGCAGCTTAGCTGGCGGGGCTGGGGCCAACGTCCTGACTTTC.

The rearrangement joins TRBV29-1 to TRBJ1-1; TRBD1 is a possible D gene (5 bases). CDR3 size: 14 residues. Germline CDR1 and CDR2: SQVTM and ANQGSEA. The ends were cut back, 6 bases at V and 0 bases at J, with 14 bases in the middle. DNA for the CDR3: TGCAGCGTAGGACACCTTCCCGTGAACACTGAAGCTTTCTTT. This codes for CSVGHLPVNTEAFF. Full variable domain (rest looked up from reference TRBV29-1 and TRBJ1-1): SAVISQKPSRDICQRGTSLTIQCQVDSQVTMMFWYRQQPGQSLTLIATANQGSEATYESGFVIDKFPISRPNLTFSTLTVSNMSPEDSSIYLCSVGHLPVNTEAFFGQGTRLTVV.

The chain recombines TRBV7-9 with TRBJ2-1; D is uncertain. The CDR3 sequence is 12 residues long. CDR1 is SEHNR and CDR2 is FQNEAQ in the germline V gene (reference sequence). V was trimmed by 2 bases and J by 7 bases, leaving 6 bases between them. Written as DNA, the CDR3 is TGTGCCAGCAGCTTACCGGTGAATGAGCAGTTCTTC. Translated, it gives CASSLPVNEQFF. Supplemented by reference TRBV7-9 and TRBJ2-1, the full variable domain reads DTGVSQNPRHKITKRGQNVTFRCDPISEHNRLYWYRQTLGQGPEFLTYFQNEAQLEKSRLLSDRFSAERPKGSFSTLEIQRTEQGDSAMYLCASSLPVNEQFFGPGTRLTVL.

The chain links TRBV11-2 to TRBJ2-5, with D possibly TRBD1 on 5 matching bases. The CDR3 extends over 16 amino acids. CDR1 SGHAT and CDR2 FQNNGV come from the germline V gene. Trimming removed 1 base from V and 4 bases from J, with 16 bases in between. CDR3 nucleotide sequence: TGTGCCAGCAGCTTAGTTACAGGAGCCCCCAGAGAGACCCAGTACTTC. Translating gives CASSLVTGAPRETQYF.

The chain employs TRBV6-5 and TRBJ2-3; D is perhaps TRBD1 (6 bases). Looked up from germline, CDR1 is MNHEY and CDR2 is SVGAGI. V lost 6 bases and J lost 4, with 11 bases in between. The CDR3 runs to 13 residues. CDR3 sequence: CASRAGVPDTQYF. The DNA of the CDR3 is TGTGCCAGCAGGGCAGGGGTTCCAGATACGCAGTATTTT.

The chain uses TRBV7-9 and TRBJ1-1, with 7 nucleotides matching TRBD1. The junction had 9 bases not matched to a gene; V was cut back by 4 bases and J by 4 bases. There are 15 residues in the CDR3. Germline assignment: CDR1 SEHNR and CDR2 FQNEAQ (reference sequence). CDR3 amino acids: CASSSGTGDVTEAFF. For the CDR3, the DNA is TGTGCCAGCAGCTCCGGCACAGGGGATGTCACTGAAGCTTTCTTT.

In its sample, this clone was seen once. This sequence joins TRBV27 and TRBJ2-1; 7 bases are a match to TRBD2. The CDR3 covers 16 residues. CDR1 and CDR2 (germline): MNHEY, SMNVEV (reference sequence). Unmatched junction bases numbered 9, after V lost 1 base and J lost 6 bases. CDR3 sequence (DNA): TGTGCCAGCAGTTTATTTACACTAGCGCTAAGCAATGAGCAGTTCTTC. Translated, it gives CASSLFTLALSNEQFF.

The CDR3 loop reads CASSGGRETQYF. DNA of the CDR3: TGTGCCAGCAGTGGGGGGAGGGAGACCCAGTACTTC. The V and J genes are TRBV2 and TRBJ2-5, with a possible D match to TRBD2 (6 bases). In germline, CDR1 is SNHLY, CDR2 FYNNEI. This CDR3 has 12 residues. Trimming pared 4 bases from V and 5 bases from J, leaving 8 bases between.

The chain is built from TRBV6-5 and TRBJ1-2; possible D gene TRBD1, 6 bases. This CDR3 contains 13 residues. V lost 4 bases and J 7 bases, leaving 13 bases between the germline ends. Germline lookup yields CDR1 MNHEY and CDR2 SVGAGI. CDR3 in amino acids: CASSLLRGGGYTF. The CDR3 DNA reads TGTGCCAGCAGTTTACTGAGGGGGGGTGGCTACACCTTC.

The rearrangement links TRBV19 to TRBJ1-5; D unclear. CDR1 is LNHDA, CDR2 SQIVND, per germline (reference sequence). V shed 6 bases and J shed 2 bases, with 5 bases lying between them. CDR3 length: 12 amino acids. CDR3 in amino acids: CASRAGNQPQHF. CDR3 DNA sequence: TGTGCCAGTAGGGCAGGCAATCAGCCCCAGCATTTT.

This chain joins TRBV19 and TRBJ1-2; 9 bases match TRBD1. The CDR3 loop spans 14 amino acids. V was pared by 4 bases and J by 6 bases, with 6 bases of the junction left unmatched. CDR1 LNHDA and CDR2 SQIVND come from the germline V gene (reference sequence). CDR3 coding DNA: TGTGCCAGTAGTACCACAGGGGGCGCGGATGGCTACACCTTC. Its translation: CASSTTGGADGYTF.

The chain combines TRBV6-2 or TRBV6-3 with TRBJ2-7, with 8 bases identical to TRBD1. Trimming took 0 bases from V and 2 from J; bases not matched to a gene: 6. The CDR3 sequence is 16 residues long. Germline V gene data show CDR1 as MNHEY and CDR2 as SVGEGT. The CDR3 sequence: CASSYSLGQGPYEQYF. The CDR3 DNA sequence: TGTGCCAGCAGTTACTCGTTAGGACAGGGCCCCTACGAGCAGTACTTC.

This clone has just a few counts. The V gene is TRBV27, the J gene TRBJ1-1; weak D call: TRBD1 (6 bases). This CDR3 spans 14 amino acids. Germline lookup yields CDR1 MNHEY and CDR2 SMNVEV (reference sequence). Trimming stripped 6 bases from V and 1 base from J, with 12 bases between. The CDR3 is CASRADRRNTEAFF. In DNA, the CDR3 is TGTGCCAGCAGAGCAGACAGGCGGAACACTGAAGCTTTCTTT.

The sample holds a few counts of this clone. This chain connects TRBV29-1 to TRBJ1-2, with D maybe TRBD1 (5 bases). Germline CDR1 SQVTM, CDR2 ANQGSEA. Between the trimmed V and J ends, which lost 7 bases and 4 bases, there was a span of 13 bases. This CDR3 is built from 12 residues. The CDR3 DNA follows: TGCAGCGGCTACAGGTTCGCCTATGGCTACACCTTC. Translation: CSGYRFAYGYTF. Full variable domain (remainder filled in from reference TRBV29-1 and TRBJ1-2): SAVISQKPSRDICQRGTSLTIQCQVDSQVTMMFWYRQQPGQSLTLIATANQGSEATYESGFVIDKFPISRPNLTFSTLTVSNMSPEDSSIYLCSGYRFAYGYTFGSGTRLTVV.

The chain combines TRBV11-2 with TRBJ2-7; a weak D match, TRBD2 (7 bases). Looked up from germline, CDR1 is SGHAT and CDR2 is FQNNGV. CDR3 size: 16 residues. The V end was cut by 6 bases, the J end by 4 bases, with 22 bases between. As DNA, the CDR3 is TGTGCCAGCAGTCGTCCCCAACGAGGGGGAGGGTACGAGCAGTACTTC. As protein: CASSRPQRGGGYEQYF. The full variable domain, rest sourced from reference TRBV11-2 and TRBJ2-7, is EAGVAQSPRYKIIEKRQSVAFWCNPISGHATLYWYQQILGQGPKLLIQFQNNGVVDDSQLPKDRFSAERLKGVDSTLKIQPAKLEDSAVYLCASSRPQRGGGYEQYFGPGTRLTVT.

This clone has at least ten counts. The CDR3 region is CASSLVSRAGSEKLFF. DNA for the CDR3: TGTGCCAGCAGCTTAGTTTCCAGGGCAGGCAGTGAAAAACTGTTTTTT. The chain links TRBV7-2 to TRBJ1-4, with D possibly matching TRBD1 (5 bases). There are 16 residues in the CDR3. Germline V gene lookup returns CDR1 SGHTA and CDR2 FQGNSA. With 1 base removed from V and 7 bases from J, the gap between germline ends came to 16 bases.

This chain connects TRBV9 to TRBJ2-3, with D perhaps matching TRBD2 (6 bases). V lost 4 bases, J lost 1 base, and 19 bases lay in between. The CDR3 covers 17 residues. Germline CDR1 SGDLS, CDR2 YYNGEE. DNA for the CDR3: TGTGCCAGCAGCCACGGGGCGGGATCCTTACGCACAGATACGCAGTATTTT. Its protein is CASSHGAGSLRTDTQYF.

The chain couples TRBV5-1 to TRBJ1-2; 7 bases match TRBD1. V trimming: 5 bases; J trimming: 0 bases; junction bases outside the gene matches: 10. Germline CDR1 reads SGHRS; CDR2 reads YFSETQ. The CDR3 covers 16 residues. The CDR3 coding sequence is TGCGCCAGCAGTCACGGACAGGCCCTTACTAACTATGGCTACACCTTC. Amino acids: CASSHGQALTNYGYTF.

The gene calls are TRBV7-6 and TRBJ1-1; D ambiguous. In germline, CDR1 is SGHVS, CDR2 FNYEAQ. This CDR3 has 16 residues. V was clipped by 3 bases and J by 0 bases, with 14 bases between them. CDR3 DNA: TGTGCCAGCAGCTTGAAAGGAGGGAACATGAACACTGAAGCTTTCTTT. This encodes CASSLKGGNMNTEAFF. The whole variable domain, remainder taken from reference TRBV7-6 and TRBJ1-1, is GAGVSQSPRYKVTKRGQDVALRCDPISGHVSLYWYRQALGQGPEFLTYFNYEAQQDKSGLPNDRFSAERPEGSISTLTIQRTEQRDSAMYRCASSLKGGNMNTEAFFGQGTRLTVV.

The chain couples TRBV28 to TRBJ2-7; 8 bases are shared with TRBD2. The V gene end was trimmed by 8 bases and the J gene end by 0 bases; junction bases not matched to a gene: 6. Germline V gene sequence: CDR1 MDHEN, CDR2 SYDVKM. The CDR3 loop spans 14 amino acids. The DNA of the CDR3 is TGTGCCAGCTGCTTGGCGGGGGGCTCCTACGAGCAGTACTTC. The encoded protein is CASCLAGGSYEQYF.

The J gene is TRBJ2-5, the V gene TRBV27; D perhaps matches TRBD2 (6 bases). Trimming removed 6 bases from V and 2 bases from J, with 10 bases in between. This CDR3 region has 13 residues. Per the germline V gene, CDR1 is MNHEY and CDR2 is SMNVEV (reference sequence). The CDR3, as DNA: TGTGCCAGCAGCGCTAGCGAACAAGAGACCCAGTACTTC. This sequence encodes CASSASEQETQYF.

CDR3 bases: TGTGCCAGCAGGACGACTTCCTACGAGCAGTACTTC. Protein sequence: CASRTTSYEQYF. The chain joins TRBV7-2 to TRBJ2-7; D gene uncertain. V lost 6 bases, J lost 1 base, and 7 bases lay in between. Germline-derived CDR1 and CDR2 are SGHTA and FQGNSA. This CDR3 contains 12 residues. Supplemented by reference TRBV7-2 and TRBJ2-7, the full variable domain reads GAGVSQSPSNKVTEKGKDVELRCDPISGHTALYWYRQSLGQGLEFLIYFQGNSAPDKSGLPSDRFSAERTGGSVSTLTIQRTQQEDSAVYLCASRTTSYEQYFGPGTRLTVT.

The chain joins TRBV7-9 to TRBJ1-1; 9 nucleotides agree with TRBD1. V dropped 5 bases and J dropped 3; count of bases not matched to a gene: 1. The CDR3 has 13 amino acids. In germline, CDR1 is SEHNR, CDR2 FQNEAQ (reference sequence). The CDR3 nucleotides are TGTGCCAGCAGCGACAGGGGGGACACTGAAGCTTTCTTT. This encodes CASSDRGDTEAFF.

In its sample, this clone was seen many times. The chain carries TRBV7-9 and TRBJ2-6; no clear D gene. Trimming removed 2 bases at V and 2 bases at J, with 7 bases between. CDR3 length: 15 residues. Germline V lookup: CDR1 SEHNR, CDR2 FQNEAQ (reference sequence). CDR3 DNA: TGTGCCAGCAGCTTAAGTGCAGCTGGGGCCAACGTCCTGACTTTC. This codes for CASSLSAAGANVLTF.

This clone was recorded a few times. The genes are TRBV5-1 and TRBJ2-7, with 9 bases identical to TRBD1. Germline CDR1 SGHRS, CDR2 YFSETQ. The ends lost 4 bases at V and 2 bases at J; junction bases unmatched: 4. This CDR3 is 14 amino acids long. For the CDR3, the DNA is TGCGCCAGCAGCACGGGACAGGGTGCCTACGAGCAGTACTTC. Encoded protein: CASSTGQGAYEQYF.

This chain uses TRBV2 with TRBJ1-5, with D unclear. The CDR3 contains 13 residues. CDR1 SNHLY and CDR2 FYNNEI come from the germline V gene. V was shortened by 3 bases and J by 0 bases, with 3 bases between the two germline ends. CDR3 in amino acids: CASSDYSNQPQHF. The CDR3 DNA sequence: TGTGCCAGCAGTGATTATAGCAATCAGCCCCAGCATTTT. Using reference TRBV2 and TRBJ1-5 for the parts outside the CDR3, the full variable domain is EPEVTQTPSHQVTQMGQEVILRCVPISNHLYFYWYRQILGQKVEFLVSFYNNEISEKSEIFDDQFSVERPDGSNFTLKIRSTKLEDSAMYFCASSDYSNQPQHFGDGTRLSIL.

The genes are TRBV28 and TRBJ2-5; 10 bases map to TRBD1. Trimming took 3 bases from V and 1 from J; bases not matched to a gene: 5. CDR1 is MDHEN and CDR2 is SYDVKM in the germline V gene. The CDR3 contains 16 residues. CDR3 sequence: CASSLAGQGRQETQYF. Written as DNA, the CDR3 is TGTGCCAGCAGTTTGGCGGGACAGGGGCGCCAAGAGACCCAGTACTTC.